This entry is about one TCR beta chain. The clone's antigen remains unknown. The record has no base qualities; no much larger clone is one base away. The data stem from a study of Ad26.COV2.S vaccination and SARS-CoV-2 variants (TCRdb year 2021). Notes on the research overall: Vaccine-arm donors came from COV1001, a multicentre, randomized, double-blind, placebo-controlled phase I-IIa trial of Ad26.COV2.S in healthy adults. The specificity and breadth of SARS-CoV-2-reactive T cell receptors after Ad26.COV2.S vaccination were assessed by TCRbeta repertoire sequencing. Investigators did not know the trial group allocation while performing experiments and assessing outcomes. The TCR-sequenced set comprised about 32 samples: approximately 20 Ad26.COV2.S vaccine recipients, 5 placebo recipients and 8 SARS-CoV-2 convalescent individuals. Trial participants were randomized into five groups of five: low-dose or high-dose Ad26.COV2.S given once or twice, or placebo on both occasions. Ad26.COV2.S was given intramuscularly at 5x10^10 or 1x10^11 viral particles, as a single shot or as two shots 56 days apart.

The CDR3 runs 13 amino acids, cysteine and phenylalanine included. The kept DNA is CDR3 alone, 39 bases in frame from the first base. The germline V gene encodes CDR1 LGHNA and CDR2 YNFKEQ. Trimming leaves V shorter by 4 bases and J shorter by 7 bases, with the junction holding 4 bases beyond the gene matches. The sample's treatment or condition label is to be understood as: around 19 received Ad26.COV2.S at low or high dose, single or two shots; several received placebo; per-sample allocation not given. For vaccine and placebo recipients, the sequenced repertoires came from samples collected on day 63 after the first injection. Between 29 July and 7 August 2020, Cohort 1b enrolled around 24 adults aged 18-55 years at one site in Boston, USA. Ad26.COV2.S was a replication-incompetent adenovirus type 26 vector that expressed a prefusion-stabilized SARS-CoV-2 spike protein derived from the original Wuhan strain.

The immunoSEQ Assay was used to sequence TCRbeta CDR3 regions. After extraction, genomic DNA underwent amplification by bias-controlled multiplex PCR, followed by high-throughput sequencing. Turning to the authors' computational methods: Collapsing and filtering of sequences were performed to quantify the absolute abundance of each unique TCRbeta CDR3 region. T cell fraction was estimated by normalization of TCRbeta template counts to usable DNA, with usable DNA being measured through amplification of reference genes present in all nucleated cells. Repertoire TCRs were annotated as SARS-CoV-2-specific when V gene, CDR3 amino acid sequence and J gene were exactly matched to a known reactive TCR set. The reference SARS-CoV-2 TCR set was obtained from MIRA and was filtered for enrichment in COVID-19-positive ImmuneCODE repertoires, whereby public or cross-reactive TCRs were removed. Drawing on the MIRA antigens, annotated TCRs were analysed further at the level of specific ORF or position within ORF. Depth was the summed frequency of annotated unique rearrangements, while breadth was defined as annotated unique rearrangements over total unique productive rearrangements. TCR breadth was compared between groups using two-sided Wilcoxon rank-sum tests. Held by TCRdb, this immuneACCESS table contains in-frame sequences only and omits some clones. Under half of the omission traces to an unresolved V gene where checked; the cause of the rest is unknown. For V, J and clone size, that table is used; D and trimming come from the DNA. The table for this sample lists about 400,000 clones; roughly 80% of them were counted only once. Jointly, the top ten make up approximately 7.8% of the sample.

Overall study results and their limits: Substantial breadth of spike-specific CD8+ and CD4+ T cell responses was reported after vaccination. According to the authors, total T cell responses may have been underestimated by the TCR breadth and depth analyses. Ad26.COV2.S recipients had higher spike-specific TCR breadth than placebo recipients (P = 0.0014). Vaccine and placebo recipients had similar non-spike TCR breadth, a finding consistent with the vaccine containing only spike. Comparing responses between vaccine doses or regimens was not something the study was powered to do.

The source is a person aged 18 to 65 who received the Ad26.COV2.S COVID-19 vaccine or a placebo. Sequenced material: peripheral blood, taken in a trial of Ad26.COV2.S vaccine versus placebo. Here the chain combines TRBV4-2 and TRBJ1-5, and 7 junction bases match TRBD1. The nucleotide sequence is given as TGTGCCAGCAGCCCAGAACAGGGGCAGCCCCAGCATTTT. It is translated as CASSPEQGQPQHF.